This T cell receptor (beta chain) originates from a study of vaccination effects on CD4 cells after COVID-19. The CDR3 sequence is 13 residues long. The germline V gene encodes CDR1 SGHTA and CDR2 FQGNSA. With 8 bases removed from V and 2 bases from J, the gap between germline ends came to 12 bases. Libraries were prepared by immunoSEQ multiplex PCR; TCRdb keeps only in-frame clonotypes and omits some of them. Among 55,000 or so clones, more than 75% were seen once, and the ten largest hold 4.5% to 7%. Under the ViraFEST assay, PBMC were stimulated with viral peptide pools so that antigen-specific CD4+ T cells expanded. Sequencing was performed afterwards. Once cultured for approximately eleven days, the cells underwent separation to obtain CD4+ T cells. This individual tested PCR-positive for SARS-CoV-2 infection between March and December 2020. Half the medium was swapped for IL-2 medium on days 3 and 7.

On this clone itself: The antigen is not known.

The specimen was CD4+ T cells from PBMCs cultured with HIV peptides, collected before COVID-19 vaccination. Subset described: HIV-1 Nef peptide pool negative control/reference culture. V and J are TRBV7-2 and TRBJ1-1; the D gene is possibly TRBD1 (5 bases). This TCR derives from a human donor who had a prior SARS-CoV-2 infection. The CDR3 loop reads CASGTYPNTEAFF. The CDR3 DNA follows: TGTGCCAGCGGGACTTATCCAAACACTGAAGCTTTCTTT.